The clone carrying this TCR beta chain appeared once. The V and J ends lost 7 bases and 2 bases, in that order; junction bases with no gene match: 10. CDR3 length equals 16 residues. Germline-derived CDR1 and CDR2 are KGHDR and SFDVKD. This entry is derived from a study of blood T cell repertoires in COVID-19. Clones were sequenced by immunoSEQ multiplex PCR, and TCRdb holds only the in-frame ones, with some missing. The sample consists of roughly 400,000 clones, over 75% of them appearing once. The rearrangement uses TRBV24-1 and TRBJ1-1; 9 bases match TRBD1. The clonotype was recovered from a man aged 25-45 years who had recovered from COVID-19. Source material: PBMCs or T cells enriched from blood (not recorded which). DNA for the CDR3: TGTGCCACCAGCCAGTCGGGACAGGGATCAAACACTGAAGCTTTCTTT. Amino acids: CATSQSGQGSNTEAFF.